This record looks at one TCR beta chain sequence and its context. This clonotype has more than one count but fewer than ten. Its recognized antigen is unknown. It has no much larger one-base neighbor in the sample; base qualities were not kept. This sample is part of a study of response to subunit inactivated influenza vaccine (dated by TCRdb to 2016 to 2019). A note on the overall study: Deep quantitative profiling of the T cell receptor repertoire was used in the study to follow responses to a trivalent subunit inactivated influenza vaccine.

To prepare the library, RT-PCR was applied. Instrument used: Illumina HiSeq 2500. The public reads were run again by TCRdb, first through fastp at Q25 and then through MiXCR, and only productive beta chains were kept. Every distinct CDR3 protein forms one entry, paired with its most common genes and DNA. The sample records 700,000 to 800,000 distinct CDR3 sequences, approximately 17% of which are singletons. The ten largest make up about a tenth of the sample. The study at large found these results: The authors suggested that each seasonal influenza vaccination may recruit only a limited number of new T cells.

From the germline V gene (reference sequence), CDR1 is SEHNR and CDR2 is FQNEAQ. From its cysteine to its phenylalanine, the CDR3 spans 16 amino acids. Only the CDR3 DNA stays, 48 bases, in frame from base 1. Trimming at the junction amounts to 1 base on V and 0 bases on J, and the germline ends lie 10 bases apart. The sequence joins TRBV7-9 to TRBJ1-5; tentative D gene TRBD1, with 5 bases matching. The specimen comprised PBMCs from blood, sampled 4 to 6 days after vaccination. The clonotype was recovered from a man in his fifties or sixties who received an inactivated influenza vaccine. Donor details come from another sample of the same person, matched by shared clones. The CDR3 loop reads CASSLDLGTSNQPQHF. Here is the DNA: TGTGCCAGCAGCTTAGATTTGGGGACTAGCAATCAGCCCCAGCATTTT.